A single count supports the clone carrying this TCR beta chain. This table comes from immunoSEQ multiplex PCR, and its TCRdb copy is limited to in-frame clones, with some not included. The sample consists of around 61,000 clones, around nine tenths of them appearing once. The CDR3 is made up of 14 amino acids. Germline CDR1 LNHNV, CDR2 YYDKDF (reference sequence). V shed 4 bases and J shed 4 bases, with 11 bases lying between them. This sample is drawn from a study of T cell changes during pregnancy in multiple sclerosis. This chain uses TRBV15 with TRBJ2-1, with a weak D call TRBD2 (7 bases). The receptor was isolated from a female donor in good health, enrolled as a control in a pregnancy study. Sequenced material: peripheral blood, taken in the third trimester of pregnancy. The CDR3 nucleotides are TGTGCCACCAGCACCCGGGGGGCATACAATGAGCAGTTCTTC. Its protein is CATSTRGAYNEQFF.